This paragraph covers one T cell receptor (beta chain) sequence. Its antigen is as yet unknown. TCRdb re-called the reads through MiXCR, storing one row per CDR3 protein. The data contain 60,000 to 70,000 distinct CDR3 sequences, roughly 49% of them singletons. The data originate from a study of type 1 regulatory T cells. Study at large: T-allo10 is an in vitro-generated, Tr1-enriched CD4 T cell product specific for alloantigen. General observations from the study: Compared with non-Tr1 cells, Tr1 cells showed a narrower TCR repertoire.

This CDR3 has 14 amino acids. The trim removed 5 bases at V and 3 bases at J, leaving 6 bases unmatched. Germline V gives CDR1 PRHDT, CDR2 FYEKMQ (reference sequence). Sequencing used cultured non-Tr1 T cells, either the whole culture or a sorted T cell fraction (not recorded which). The receptor comes from a human donor in good health. This rearrangement joins TRBV13 to TRBJ1-2; 7 bases are shared with TRBD1. The CDR3 DNA is TGTGCCAGCAGCGACAGGGCTACTTACTATGGCTACACCTTC. Amino acids: CASSDRATYYGYTF.